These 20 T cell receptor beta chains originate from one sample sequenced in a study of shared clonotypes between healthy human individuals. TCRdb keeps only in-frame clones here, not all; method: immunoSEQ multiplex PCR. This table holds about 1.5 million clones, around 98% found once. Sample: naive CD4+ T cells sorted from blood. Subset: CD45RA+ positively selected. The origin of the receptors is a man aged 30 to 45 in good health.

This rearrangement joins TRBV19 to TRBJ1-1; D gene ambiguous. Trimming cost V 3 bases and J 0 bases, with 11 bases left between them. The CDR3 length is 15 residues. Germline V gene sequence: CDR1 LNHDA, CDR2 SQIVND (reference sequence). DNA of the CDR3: TGTGCCAGTAGTATCAGGCCAGAGTTGAACACTGAAGCTTTCTTT. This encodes CASSIRPELNTEAFF.

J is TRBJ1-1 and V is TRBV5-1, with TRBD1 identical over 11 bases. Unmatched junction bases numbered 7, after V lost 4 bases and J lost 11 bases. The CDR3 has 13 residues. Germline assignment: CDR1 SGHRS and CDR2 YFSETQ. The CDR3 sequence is CASSPDRGREAFF. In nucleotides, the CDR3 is TGCGCCAGCAGCCCGGACAGGGGGCGGGAGGCTTTCTTT. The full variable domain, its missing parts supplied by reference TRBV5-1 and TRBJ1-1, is KAGVTQTPRYLIKTRGQQVTLSCSPISGHRSVSWYQQTPGQGLQFLFEYFSETQRNKGNFPGRFSGRQFSNSRSEMNVSTLELGDSALYLCASSPDRGREAFFGQGTRLTVV.

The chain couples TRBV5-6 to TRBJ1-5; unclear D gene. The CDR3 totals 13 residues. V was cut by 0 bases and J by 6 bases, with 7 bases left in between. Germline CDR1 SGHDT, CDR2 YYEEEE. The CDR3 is CASSLALAQPQHF. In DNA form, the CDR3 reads TGTGCCAGCAGCTTGGCCTTGGCTCAGCCCCAGCATTTT. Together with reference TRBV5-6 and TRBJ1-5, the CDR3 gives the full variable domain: DAGVTQSPTHLIKTRGQQVTLRCSPKSGHDTVSWYQQALGQGPQFIFQYYEEEERQRGNFPDRFSGHQFPNYSSELNVNALLLGDSALYLCASSLALAQPQHFGDGTRLSIL.

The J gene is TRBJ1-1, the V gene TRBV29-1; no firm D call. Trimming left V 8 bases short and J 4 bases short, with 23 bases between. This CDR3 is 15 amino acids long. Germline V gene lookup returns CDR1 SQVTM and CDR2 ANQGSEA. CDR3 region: CSLIYRSRTGTEAFF. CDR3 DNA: TGCAGCCTAATATACCGCAGCCGAACGGGCACTGAAGCTTTCTTT.

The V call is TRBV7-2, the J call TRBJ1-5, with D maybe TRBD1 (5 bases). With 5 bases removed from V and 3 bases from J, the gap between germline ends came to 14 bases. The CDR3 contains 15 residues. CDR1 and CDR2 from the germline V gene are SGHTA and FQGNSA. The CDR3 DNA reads TGTGCCAGCAGCCGGGACCTTTGGTCCAATCAGCCCCAGCATTTT. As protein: CASSRDLWSNQPQHF. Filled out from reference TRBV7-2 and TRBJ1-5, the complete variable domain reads GAGVSQSPSNKVTEKGKDVELRCDPISGHTALYWYRQSLGQGLEFLIYFQGNSAPDKSGLPSDRFSAERTGGSVSTLTIQRTQQEDSAVYLCASSRDLWSNQPQHFGDGTRLSIL.

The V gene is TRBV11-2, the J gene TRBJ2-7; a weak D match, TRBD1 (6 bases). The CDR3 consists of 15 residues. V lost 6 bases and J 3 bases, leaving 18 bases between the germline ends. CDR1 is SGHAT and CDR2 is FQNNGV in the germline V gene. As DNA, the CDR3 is TGTGCCAGCAGGACACTCCGGGACATGGGCTACGAGCAGTACTTC. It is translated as CASRTLRDMGYEQYF. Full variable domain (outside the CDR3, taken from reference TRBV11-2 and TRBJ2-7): EAGVAQSPRYKIIEKRQSVAFWCNPISGHATLYWYQQILGQGPKLLIQFQNNGVVDDSQLPKDRFSAERLKGVDSTLKIQPAKLEDSAVYLCASRTLRDMGYEQYFGPGTRLTVT.

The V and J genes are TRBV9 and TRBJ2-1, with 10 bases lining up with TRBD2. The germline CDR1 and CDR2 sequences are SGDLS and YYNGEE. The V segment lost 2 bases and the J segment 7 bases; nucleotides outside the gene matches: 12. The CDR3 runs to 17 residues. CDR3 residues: CASSVASGRARPNEQFF. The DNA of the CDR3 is TGTGCCAGCAGCGTTGCGAGCGGGAGGGCCAGACCGAATGAGCAGTTCTTC.

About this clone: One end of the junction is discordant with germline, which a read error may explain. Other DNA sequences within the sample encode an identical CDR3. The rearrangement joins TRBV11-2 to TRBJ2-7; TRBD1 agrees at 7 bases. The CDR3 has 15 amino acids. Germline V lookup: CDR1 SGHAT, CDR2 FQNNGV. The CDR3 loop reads CASSPTGSPSYEQYF. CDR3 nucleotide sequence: TGCGCCAGCAGCCCGACAGGGTCTCCTTCCTACGAGCAGTACTTC.

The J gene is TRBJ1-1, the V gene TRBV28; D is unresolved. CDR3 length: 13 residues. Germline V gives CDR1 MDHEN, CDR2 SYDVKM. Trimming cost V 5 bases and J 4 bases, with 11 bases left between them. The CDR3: CASSTLDVTEAFF. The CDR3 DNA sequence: TGTGCCAGCAGTACCCTGGACGTCACTGAAGCTTTCTTT.

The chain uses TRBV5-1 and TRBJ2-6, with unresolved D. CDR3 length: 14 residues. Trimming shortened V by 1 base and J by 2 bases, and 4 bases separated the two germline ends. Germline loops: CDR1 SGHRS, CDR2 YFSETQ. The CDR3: CASSLTPGANVLTF. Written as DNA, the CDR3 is TGCGCCAGCAGCTTGACACCTGGGGCCAACGTCCTGACTTTC.

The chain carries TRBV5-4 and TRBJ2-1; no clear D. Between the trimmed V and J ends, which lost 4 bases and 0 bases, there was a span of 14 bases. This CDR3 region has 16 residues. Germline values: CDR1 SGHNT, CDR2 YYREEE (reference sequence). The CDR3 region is CASSLRAGSSYNEQFF. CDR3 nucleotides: TGTGCCAGCAGCCTCCGAGCAGGTAGCTCCTACAATGAGCAGTTCTTC.

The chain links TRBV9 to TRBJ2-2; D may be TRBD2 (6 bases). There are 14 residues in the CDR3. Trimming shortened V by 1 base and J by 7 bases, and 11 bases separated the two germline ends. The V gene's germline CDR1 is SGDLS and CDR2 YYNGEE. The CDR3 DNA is TGTGCCAGCAGCGTAACGGGAGCGAGCGGGGAGCTGTTTTTT. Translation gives CASSVTGASGELFF.

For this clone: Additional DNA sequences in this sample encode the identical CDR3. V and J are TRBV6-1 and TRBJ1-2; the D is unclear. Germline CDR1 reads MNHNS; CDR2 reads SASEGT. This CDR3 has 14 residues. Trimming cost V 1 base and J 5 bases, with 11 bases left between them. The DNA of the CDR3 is TGTGCCAGCAGTGAAGGCGCAGGTGGATATGGCTACACCTTC. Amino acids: CASSEGAGGYGYTF.

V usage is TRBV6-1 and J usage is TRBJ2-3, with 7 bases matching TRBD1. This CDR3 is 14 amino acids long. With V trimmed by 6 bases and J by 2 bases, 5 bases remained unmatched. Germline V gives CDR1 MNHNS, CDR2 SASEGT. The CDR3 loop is CASSTGTATDTQYF. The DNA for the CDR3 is TGTGCCAGCAGCACCGGGACAGCCACAGATACGCAGTATTTT.

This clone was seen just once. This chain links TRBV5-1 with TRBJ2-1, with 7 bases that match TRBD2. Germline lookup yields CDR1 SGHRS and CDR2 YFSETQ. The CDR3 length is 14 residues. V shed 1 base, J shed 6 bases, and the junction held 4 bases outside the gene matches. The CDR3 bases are TGCGCCAGCAGCTTGCGGGAGGTCCCCAATGAGCAGTTCTTC. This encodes CASSLREVPNEQFF.

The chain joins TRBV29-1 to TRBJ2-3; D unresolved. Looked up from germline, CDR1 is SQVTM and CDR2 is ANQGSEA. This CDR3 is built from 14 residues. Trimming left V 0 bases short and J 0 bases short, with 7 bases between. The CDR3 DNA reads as TGCAGCGTTGAAGAACCGGACAGCACAGATACGCAGTATTTT. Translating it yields CSVEEPDSTDTQYF.

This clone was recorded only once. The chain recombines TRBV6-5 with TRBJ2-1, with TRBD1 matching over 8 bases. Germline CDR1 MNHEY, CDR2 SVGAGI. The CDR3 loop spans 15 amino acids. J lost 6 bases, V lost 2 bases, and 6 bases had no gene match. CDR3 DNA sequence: TGTGCCAGCAGTTACGGACAGGGTTCGGGCAATGAGCAGTTCTTC. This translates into CASSYGQGSGNEQFF.

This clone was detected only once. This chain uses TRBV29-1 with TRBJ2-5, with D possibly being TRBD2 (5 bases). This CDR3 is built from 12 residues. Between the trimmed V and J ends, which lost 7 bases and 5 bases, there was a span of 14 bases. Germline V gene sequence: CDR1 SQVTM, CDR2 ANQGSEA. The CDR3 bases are TGCAGCGCCGGTGGGGAGCAGGAGACCCAGTACTTC. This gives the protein CSAGGEQETQYF. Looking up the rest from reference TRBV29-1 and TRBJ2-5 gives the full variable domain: SAVISQKPSRDICQRGTSLTIQCQVDSQVTMMFWYRQQPGQSLTLIATANQGSEATYESGFVIDKFPISRPNLTFSTLTVSNMSPEDSSIYLCSAGGEQETQYFGPGTRLLVL.

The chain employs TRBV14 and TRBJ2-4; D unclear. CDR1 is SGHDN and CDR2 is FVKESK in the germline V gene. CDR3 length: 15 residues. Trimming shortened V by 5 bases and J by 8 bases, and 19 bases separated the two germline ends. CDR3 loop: CASSLWFEFGDIQYF. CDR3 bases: TGTGCCAGCAGCTTGTGGTTTGAATTTGGGGACATTCAGTACTTC. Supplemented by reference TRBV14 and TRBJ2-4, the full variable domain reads EAGVTQFPSHSVIEKGQTVTLRCDPISGHDNLYWYRRVMGKEIKFLLHFVKESKQDESGMPNNRFLAERTGGTYSTLKVQPAELEDSGVYFCASSLWFEFGDIQYFGAGTRLSVL.

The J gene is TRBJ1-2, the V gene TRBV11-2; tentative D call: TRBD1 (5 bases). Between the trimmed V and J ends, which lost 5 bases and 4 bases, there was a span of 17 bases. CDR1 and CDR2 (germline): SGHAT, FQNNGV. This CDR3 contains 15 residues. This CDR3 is CASSDRARDLYGYTF. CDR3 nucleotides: TGTGCCAGCAGCGATAGGGCCAGGGATCTCTATGGCTACACCTTC. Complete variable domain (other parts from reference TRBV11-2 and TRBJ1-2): EAGVAQSPRYKIIEKRQSVAFWCNPISGHATLYWYQQILGQGPKLLIQFQNNGVVDDSQLPKDRFSAERLKGVDSTLKIQPAKLEDSAVYLCASSDRARDLYGYTFGSGTRLTVV.